The entry below describes one TCR beta chain. Its antigen target is currently unknown. No clone much larger than this one lies a single base away; base qualities are absent. TCRbeta CDR3 regions were amplified from genomic DNA by means of the immunoSEQ Assay, a bias-controlled multiplex PCR. Concerning the study's data processing: The number of nucleated cells in each sample was estimated by amplification of reference gene primers within the assay. Sequence reads were collapsed and filtered to measure the absolute abundance of every unique TCRbeta CDR3 rearrangement. For each sample, productive Simpson clonality was calculated as the square root of Simpson's diversity index over productive rearrangements. Not all clones reach the TCRdb copy of this immuneACCESS table, which keeps in-frame sequences only. Checked studies attribute under half of the gap to unresolved V genes and leave the rest unexplained. The V and J calls and clone size were taken over from that table, and D and trimming were inferred from the DNA. The sample profile shows about 98,000 clones; 75% to 95% of them were found once. Clones ranked in the top ten supply 4.2% of the sample.

Reading from cysteine to phenylalanine, the CDR3 counts 14 amino acids. The DNA shown is the 42-base CDR3, in frame from base 1. The germline V gene gives CDR1 as MNHEY and CDR2 as SVGAGI. Trimming accounts for 6 bases at V and 2 bases at J, while the number of junction bases matched to no gene is 6. The sample comes from a study of blood T cell repertoires in COVID-19 (dated by TCRdb to the early 2020s). Broadly, across the study: Samples covering the acute and convalescent phases of COVID-19 were provided by collaborators in the United States, Italy and Spain. The samples were drawn from two sources: the first 160 participants of the ongoing ImmuneRACE study, and 950 to 1,500 subjects contributed by 6 global collaborators. Nearly every sample came with metadata listing a de-identified subject ID, COVID-19 status, age in years and sex. The dataset comprised deeply sampled blood TCRbeta repertoires from subjects exposed to, actively infected with, or recovered from COVID-19. HLA class I and class II types, where available, came from metadata supplied by the sample provider rather than from assay-based typing. The material from the prospective study consisted of cDNA or gDNA derived from T cells, B-cell-depleted T cells, or PBMCs. The repertoires were released in a freely available public database intended as a resource for research on the immune response to SARS-CoV-2.

Results the study describes overall, beyond this receptor: The amount of clinical and demographic metadata varied by source and participant and was provided uncurated.

Collaborating institutions collected whole blood in K2EDTA tubes following their own protocols. For TCRbeta analysis, collaborator samples were shipped as frozen whole blood, as isolated PBMCs, or as DNA extracted from either sample type. This chain joins TRBV6-5 to TRBJ2-7; TRBD1 matches 8 bases in the middle. The receptor comes from a man younger than 35 with acute or convalescent COVID-19. The sequencing input was peripheral blood. The DNA sequence follows: TGTGCCAGCAGGACAGGGGCAGATACCTACGAGCAGTACTTC. The encoded protein is CASRTGADTYEQYF.